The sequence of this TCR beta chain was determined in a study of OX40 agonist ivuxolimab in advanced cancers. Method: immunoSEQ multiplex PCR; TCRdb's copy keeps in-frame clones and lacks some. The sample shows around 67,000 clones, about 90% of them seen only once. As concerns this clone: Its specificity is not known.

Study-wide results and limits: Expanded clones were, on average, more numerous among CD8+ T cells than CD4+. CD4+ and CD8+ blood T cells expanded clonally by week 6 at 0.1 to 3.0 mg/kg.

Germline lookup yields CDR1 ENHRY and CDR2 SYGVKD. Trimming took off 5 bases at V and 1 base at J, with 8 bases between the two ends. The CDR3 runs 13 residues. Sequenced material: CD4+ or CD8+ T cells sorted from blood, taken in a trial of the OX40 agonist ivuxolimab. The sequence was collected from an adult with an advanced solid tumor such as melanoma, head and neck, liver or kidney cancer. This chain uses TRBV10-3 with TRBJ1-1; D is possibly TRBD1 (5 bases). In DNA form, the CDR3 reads TGTGCCATCAGTTGGGACGAGAACACTGAAGCTTTCTTT. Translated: CAISWDENTEAFF.